This T cell receptor beta chain is from a study of regulatory T cells in long-lasting Graves disease. The CDR3 sequence is 13 residues long. CDR1 and CDR2 (germline): MDHEN, SYDVKM. Relying on iRepertoire HTBI primers and Arm-PCR of CDR3 regions, the team built TCR beta libraries. TCRdb analysed the multiplex PCR reads with MiXCR anew, one entry per CDR3 protein. The sample yields 600,000 to 800,000 distinct CDR3 sequences, around 32% seen once. This clonotype was seen a handful of times. Its antigen remains unknown. At one end the junction does not follow the germline gene, possibly because of a read error. Time point in this sample: persistent/refractory GD, antithyroid drugs over 5 years with positive TRAb. There was RNA extracted from PBMCs, and the TCR library was made from it. Findings and caveats of the study: Those with persistent disease had in common more public clonotypes (about 2,500) than new patients (about 970).

The clonotype comes from a female donor with Graves disease. The source material was peripheral blood mononuclear cells (PBMCs), sampled when the disease was refractory, from a patient treated with antithyroid drugs. The chain is built from TRBV28 and TRBJ1-1; 8 positions agree with TRBD1. The CDR3 region has the DNA TGTGCCAGCACTTTATCCCCAGGGGGCGAAGCTTTCTTT. Translation: CASTLSPGGEAFF.